The 25 T cell receptor beta chains listed next were all sequenced from one sample in a study of Graves' ophthalmopathy and Graves' hyperthyroidism. The authors amplified TCR beta CDR3 regions, and they did so from RNA transcripts for repertoire sequencing. An opening RT-PCR round employed HTBI primers and preceded a second-round multiplex PCR. TCRdb analysed the multiplex PCR reads with MiXCR anew, one entry per CDR3 protein. In the table there are about 600,000 distinct CDR3 sequences, about two fifths of which are singletons. Sequenced sample: peripheral blood or thyroid tissue (not recorded which). These receptors were taken from an adult man with Graves' hyperthyroidism.

This chain links TRBV5-6 with TRBJ2-7, with a possible D match to TRBD2 (7 bases). Per the germline V gene, CDR1 is SGHDT and CDR2 is YYEEEE. V lost 4 bases to trimming and J lost 5 bases, with 16 bases between them. The CDR3 runs 14 residues. CDR3 coding DNA: TGTGCCAGCAGCAGGGCCGGGGGGCATCACGAGCAGTACTTC. Translating it yields CASSRAGGHHEQYF.

This clonotype was found many times. The J gene is TRBJ2-5, the V gene TRBV7-6; 7 bases align to TRBD1. J lost 7 bases, V lost 1 base, and 6 bases had no gene match. CDR1 is SGHVS, CDR2 FNYEAQ, per germline. This CDR3 has 14 residues. The CDR3 coding sequence is TGTGCCAGCAGCTTAGAAGGGGGCGAAGGGACCCAGTACTTC. Translated, it gives CASSLEGGEGTQYF.

Notes on this clonotype: This could be a read error, since a much larger clone is one nucleotide away. The chain combines TRBV10-3 with TRBJ2-3; D is ambiguous. The CDR3 is 13 residues long. Germline CDR1 and CDR2: ENHRY and SYGVKD. The CDR3: CAISESNTDTQYF. DNA for the CDR3: TGTGCCATCAGCGAGTCTAACACAGATACGCAGTATTTT.

In this sample, this clonotype turned up a few times. The chain carries TRBV20-1 and TRBJ2-7, with D hard to call. The CDR3 has 14 residues. CDR1 DFQATT and CDR2 SNEGSKA come from the germline V gene (reference sequence). The V end lost 4 bases, the J end lost 0 bases, and 13 bases lay between the germline ends. CDR3 sequence (DNA): TGCAGTGCTACTCTGATTATGAGCTCCTACGAGCAGTACTTC. Translation: CSATLIMSSYEQYF.

V is TRBV10-3 and J is TRBJ2-5; TRBD1 matches at 9 bases. The germline V gene encodes CDR1 ENHRY and CDR2 SYGVKD. V lost 4 bases, J lost 4 bases, and 13 bases stayed unmatched. There are 17 residues in the CDR3. CDR3 loop: CAISAAGAGTGTETQYF. In nucleotides, the CDR3 is TGTGCCATCAGTGCTGCTGGAGCAGGGACAGGGACAGAGACCCAGTACTTC.

CDR3: CASSRGSGQTYEQYF. CDR3 sequence (DNA): TGTGCCAGCAGTCGCGGATCGGGACAGACCTACGAGCAGTACTTC. The chain recombines TRBV12-3 or TRBV12-4 with TRBJ2-7; 7 bases map to TRBD1. CDR3 length: 15 residues. With V trimmed by 5 bases and J by 2 bases, 9 bases remained unmatched.

This clonotype came up many times. The chain links TRBV9 to TRBJ1-1; maybe TRBD1 (6 bases). The CDR3 contains 15 residues. V shed 0 bases and J shed 4 bases, with 13 bases lying between them. From germline, CDR1 is SGDLS and CDR2 YYNGEE. The CDR3 bases are TGTGCCAGCAGCGTAGAGGCAGGGGTGGGCACTGAAGCTTTCTTT. Protein: CASSVEAGVGTEAFF.

The CDR3 region is CASSLMGQGGETQYF. The CDR3 DNA reads as TGTGCCAGCAGCCTGATGGGACAGGGCGGTGAGACCCAGTACTTC. This chain joins TRBV5-4 and TRBJ2-5; TRBD1 matches at 9 bases. The CDR3 totals 15 residues. With V trimmed by 4 bases and J by 5 bases, 9 bases remained unmatched. Germline-derived CDR1 and CDR2 are SGHNT and YYREEE (reference sequence).

In this sample, this clonotype turned up many times. The chain links TRBV7-8 to TRBJ1-2; 7 bases are a match to TRBD1. Trimming at V came to 4 bases and at J to 4 bases, leaving 15 bases not matched to a gene. Per germline, CDR1 SGHVS and CDR2 FQNEAQ. The CDR3 length is 17 residues. CDR3 nucleotides: TGTGCCAGCAGCTCCCCGAGAAAGACAGGGTCTGGCTATGGCTACACCTTC. This codes for CASSSPRKTGSGYGYTF.

This clonotype has a count of ten or more. The J gene is TRBJ2-7, the V gene TRBV24-1; D may be TRBD1 (6 bases). Germline assignment: CDR1 KGHDR and CDR2 SFDVKD. V was trimmed by 5 bases and J by 1 base, leaving 8 bases between them. The CDR3 extends over 13 amino acids. This chain's CDR3 is CATSAQGSYEQYF. The CDR3 nucleotides read TGTGCCACCAGTGCTCAGGGGTCCTACGAGCAGTACTTC.

This chain connects TRBV5-4 to TRBJ2-7; TRBD2 is a possible D gene (5 bases). The V end lost 4 bases, the J end lost 6 bases, and 17 bases lay between the germline ends. Germline V gene lookup returns CDR1 SGHNT and CDR2 YYREEE (reference sequence). This CDR3 has 14 residues. CDR3 loop: CASSPELRGSEQYF. The CDR3 DNA reads as TGTGCCAGCAGCCCGGAGCTCCGGGGATCCGAGCAGTACTTC.

The table lists this clonotype with a count of one. V is TRBV10-3 and J is TRBJ2-7; D is ambiguous. Between the trimmed V and J ends, which lost 10 bases and 0 bases, there was a span of 16 bases. The V gene's germline CDR1 is ENHRY and CDR2 SYGVKD. The CDR3 loop spans 14 amino acids. The DNA for the CDR3 is TGTGCCAGCAGCTTGTATCAACCCTCCTACGAGCAGTACTTC. Encoded protein: CASSLYQPSYEQYF.

In this sample, this clonotype turned up many times. One end of the junction does not line up with germline, which may come from a read error. DNA of the CDR3: TGTGCCAGCAGACCGGACAGGGTGGAATTCCACTTC. Amino acids: CASRPDRVEFHF. The V call is TRBV2, the J call TRBJ1-2; 8 bases are a match to TRBD1. The CDR3 runs to 12 residues. CDR1 and CDR2 (germline): SNHLY, FYNNEI.

For this clonotype: A much bigger clone sits one base away, suggesting this may be a read error. Here the CDR3 DNA reads TGTGCCAGCAGCTTTCAAGCCCGCCAACGCTACACCTTC. Translating it yields CASSFQARQRYTF. The rearrangement joins TRBV7-9 to TRBJ1-2; D gene unclear. In germline, CDR1 is SEHNR, CDR2 FQNEAQ (reference sequence). The CDR3 is 13 amino acids. The V and J ends lost 3 bases and 9 bases respectively, with 14 bases between them.

The chain links TRBV6-1 to TRBJ1-6; D remains unclear. The V gene's germline CDR1 is MNHNS and CDR2 SASEGT. The CDR3 sequence is 17 residues long. Trimming took off 6 bases at V and 0 bases at J, with 15 bases between the two ends. CDR3 sequence: CASRPTSQISYNSPLHF. The CDR3 DNA is TGTGCCAGCAGACCCACTTCTCAGATCTCCTATAATTCACCCCTCCACTTT.

To note about this clonotype: A much bigger clone sits one base away, suggesting this may be a read error. This chain joins TRBV7-3 and TRBJ1-4, with D maybe TRBD1 (6 bases). Germline CDR1 SGHTA, CDR2 FQGTGA. The CDR3 loop spans 13 amino acids. Trimming cost V 6 bases and J 10 bases, with 15 bases left between them. The chain's CDR3 is CASSSQPQGKLFF. The CDR3 DNA sequence: TGTGCCAGCAGTTCCCAACCACAGGGAAAACTGTTTTTT.

Only a few counts were recorded for this clonotype. The chain couples TRBV12-3 or TRBV12-4 to TRBJ1-1, with D possibly TRBD1 on 6 matching bases. V lost 3 bases to trimming and J lost 3 bases, with 17 bases between them. This CDR3 is built from 16 residues. CDR3 sequence (DNA): TGTGCCAGCAGTTTGATGTCAGGGGTCGGGTACACTGAAGCTTTCTTT. Residues: CASSLMSGVGYTEAFF.

Only a few counts were recorded for this clonotype. The chain combines TRBV9 with TRBJ1-1, with D possibly TRBD1 on 6 matching bases. CDR1 is SGDLS and CDR2 is YYNGEE in the germline V gene. The CDR3 sequence is 15 residues long. Trimming shortened V by 1 base and J by 1 base, and 11 bases separated the two germline ends. The CDR3 reads CASSVLDRPNTEAFF. CDR3 coding DNA: TGTGCCAGCAGCGTACTAGACAGGCCGAACACTGAAGCTTTCTTT.

The chain links TRBV7-9 to TRBJ2-5; D unresolved. The J call may be incorrect, as the DNA end agrees better with TRBJ2-1. The CDR3 runs 13 residues. CDR1 is SEHNR, CDR2 FQNEAQ, per germline (reference sequence). CDR3: CASSLFDLGEQFF. The CDR3 DNA follows: TGTGCCAGCAGCTTATTCGATTTGGGTGAGCAGTTCTTC.

The chain has TRBV20-1 and TRBJ2-3; the match to TRBD2 covers 10 bases. The CDR3 has 14 amino acids. Germline V gene data show CDR1 as DFQATT and CDR2 as SNEGSKA (reference sequence). After removal of 5 bases from V and 3 bases from J, the junction contained 5 bases not matched to a gene. The CDR3 sequence is CSAGTTSGTDTQYF. In DNA form, the CDR3 reads TGCAGTGCTGGAACGACTAGCGGGACAGATACGCAGTATTTT.

This clonotype was recorded at least ten times. This rearrangement joins TRBV19 to TRBJ2-7; D is unclear. The CDR3 consists of 14 residues. Trimming took 3 bases from V and 2 from J, leaving 11 bases between them. Germline V gene data show CDR1 as LNHDA and CDR2 as SQIVND (reference sequence). CDR3 protein: CASSMSAGTYEQYF. Here the CDR3 DNA reads TGTGCCAGTAGTATGTCGGCCGGTACCTACGAGCAGTACTTC.

The table lists this clonotype with many counts. The CDR3 nucleotides read TGTGCCAGCAGAACCCCAGGATTCTCTGGGGCCAACGTCCTGACTTTC. Encoded protein: CASRTPGFSGANVLTF. The rearrangement uses TRBV12-3 or TRBV12-4 and TRBJ2-6; D not resolved. Deletions cut 6 bases from V and 0 bases from J, with 12 bases between. The CDR3 length is 16 residues.

This clonotype was counted between two and nine times. The chain carries TRBV7-8 and TRBJ2-7; 9 nucleotides match TRBD1. The CDR3 has 15 residues. Germline-derived CDR1 and CDR2 are SGHVS and FQNEAQ. The V and J ends lost 1 base and 6 bases, in that order; junction bases with no gene match: 7. This CDR3 reads CASSLGRTGEGEQYF. CDR3 sequence (DNA): TGTGCCAGCAGCTTAGGGCGGACAGGGGAGGGCGAGCAGTACTTC.

The chain links TRBV7-9 to TRBJ1-4, with D uncertain. The CDR3 contains 16 residues. V was pared by 3 bases and J by 1 base, with 12 bases between. CDR1 is SEHNR, CDR2 FQNEAQ, per germline (reference sequence). The CDR3 sequence: CASSFWGGGTNEKLFF. The DNA of the CDR3 is TGTGCCAGCAGCTTTTGGGGTGGCGGAACTAATGAAAAACTGTTTTTT.

The sample holds a few counts of this clonotype. The chain links TRBV19 to TRBJ1-1; 7 nucleotides match TRBD1. Germline V CDR1 and CDR2: LNHDA, SQIVND (reference sequence). The CDR3 is 15 residues long. Unmatched junction bases numbered 4, after V lost 3 bases and J lost 0 bases. Written as DNA, the CDR3 is TGTGCCAGTAGTATTAGGGGGCTCGTGAACACTGAAGCTTTCTTT. Translating it yields CASSIRGLVNTEAFF.